This T cell receptor (beta chain) comes out of a study of immune evolution from preneoplasia to lung adenocarcinoma. Study results and caveats: Top clone frequencies peaked in normal lung, apparently declining through invasive adenocarcinoma. Later-stage lesions seemingly showed higher T cell density and diversity than normal lung.

Germline-derived CDR1 and CDR2 are SEHNR and FQNEAQ (reference sequence). This CDR3 has 15 residues. V shed 6 bases and J shed 0 bases, with 13 bases lying between them. On this clone: Antigen unknown.

The protocol was immunoSEQ multiplex PCR, while the TCRdb copy is restricted to in-frame clones and leaves out a portion. Counted here are about 8,000 clones, about 84% occurring once; the ten biggest clones make up roughly 6.6%. Sequencing was done on a sample of FFPE adjacent normal lung tissue. The receptor comes from a person between 65 and 79 years old with lung adenocarcinoma. J is TRBJ2-3 and V is TRBV7-9, with D perhaps matching TRBD1 (6 bases). The CDR3 DNA reads as TGTGCCAGCAGTCCAGGGGCCTCTAGCACAGATACGCAGTATTTT. Its protein product is CASSPGASSTDTQYF.